This entry concerns a single T cell receptor (beta chain). The record originates from a study of blood T cell repertoires in COVID-19. Across the whole study: Acute and convalescent COVID-19 samples came from the United States, Italy and Spain. The analysed material was cDNA or gDNA that came from T cells, B-cell-depleted T cells, or PBMCs.

Authors' processing steps: Estimates of nucleated cell counts were drawn from the amplification of reference gene primers. Method: immunoSEQ multiplex PCR; TCRdb's copy keeps in-frame clones and lacks some. D and trimming come from the DNA, and the V and J calls and clone size come from that table. The repertoire holds around 56,000 clones, with less than 75% as singletons. Specimen: peripheral blood. This sequence was found in an older woman with acute or convalescent COVID-19.

DNA of the CDR3: TGTGCCAGCTCACCGGGACAGAATCAGCCCCAGCATTTT. Amino acids: CASSPGQNQPQHF. The V call is TRBV18, the J call TRBJ1-5; 7 bases match TRBD1. V shed 3 bases, J shed 4 bases, and the junction held 0 bases outside the gene matches. The CDR3 spans 13 residues. Germline V gene lookup returns CDR1 KGHSH and CDR2 LQKENI.